This T cell receptor beta chain came from a study of blood T cell repertoires in COVID-19. Study-level information: Before being deemed recovered, Cohort 3 donors had two negative PCRs, clearance, or symptom resolution.

Original methodology: Reference gene primer amplification yielded estimated nucleated cell counts. Assay: immunoSEQ multiplex PCR; the TCRdb copy retains only in-frame clones and omits some. V, J and clone size derive from that table, while D and trimming were established from the DNA sequence. The sample lists 250,000 to 300,000 clones, around nine tenths occurring once. Participants were aged about 18 to 90 years, lived in around 25 US areas, and enrolled virtually. Participants' own reports of clinical history determined their cohort assignment. The source of this sequence is a woman in her sixties in a cohort exposed to, infected with or recovered from COVID-19 (not recorded which). The source material was PBMCs or T cells enriched from blood (not recorded which).

CDR3 protein: CASSLGASRGEQFF. The CDR3 nucleotides are TGCGCCAGCAGCTTGGGGGCTAGCCGCGGGGAGCAGTTCTTC. The chain joins TRBV5-1 to TRBJ2-1; TRBD2 might be the D (5 bases). From germline, CDR1 is SGHRS and CDR2 YFSETQ. CDR3 length: 14 amino acids. Deletions cut 0 bases from V and 10 bases from J, with 14 bases between.